The 7 T cell receptor beta chains in this list originate from one sample, sequenced in a study of vaccination effects on CD4 cells after COVID-19. Measured with immunoSEQ multiplex PCR; TCRdb has only the in-frame clones, and not every one. Among about 46,000 clones listed, approximately 81% were seen once. Their recognized antigens are unknown. Researchers isolated CD4+ T cells once approximately eleven days of culture had elapsed. The sample here was CD4+ T cells from PBMCs cultured without peptide, taken before COVID-19 vaccination. The receptor source for this set is a human donor who had a prior SARS-CoV-2 infection.

The chain recombines TRBV24-1 with TRBJ2-3, with no clear D. The germline CDR1 and CDR2 sequences are KGHDR and SFDVKD. Between the trimmed V and J ends, which lost 6 bases and 2 bases, there was a span of 14 bases. This CDR3 has 15 residues. CDR3 protein: CATSQSDGATDTQYF. CDR3 coding DNA: TGTGCCACCAGTCAGTCGGACGGCGCCACAGATACGCAGTATTTT.

The chain links TRBV7-9 to TRBJ2-7, with D uncertain. The CDR3 loop spans 13 amino acids. Deletions cut 5 bases from V and 5 bases from J, with 13 bases between. The germline V gene encodes CDR1 SEHNR and CDR2 FQNEAQ (reference sequence). Written as DNA, the CDR3 is TGTGCCAGCAGCCACGTCGGTCCTGACGAGCAGTACTTC. Its protein product is CASSHVGPDEQYF. The full variable domain, its missing parts supplied by reference TRBV7-9 and TRBJ2-7, is DTGVSQNPRHKITKRGQNVTFRCDPISEHNRLYWYRQTLGQGPEFLTYFQNEAQLEKSRLLSDRFSAERPKGSFSTLEIQRTEQGDSAMYLCASSHVGPDEQYFGPGTRLTVT.

This sequence joins TRBV7-2 and TRBJ2-6; the match to TRBD1 covers 9 bases. CDR3 length equals 15 residues. The ends lost 5 bases at V and 4 bases at J; junction bases unmatched: 3. Germline V lookup: CDR1 SGHTA, CDR2 FQGNSA. The CDR3 here is CASSAGTGGANVLTF. The DNA of the CDR3 is TGTGCCAGCAGCGCCGGGACAGGGGGGGCCAACGTCCTGACTTTC.

This chain connects TRBV25-1 to TRBJ2-7; unclear D gene. CDR1 is MGHDK, CDR2 SYGVNS, per germline. The ends were cut back, 6 bases at V and 0 bases at J, with 12 bases in the middle. CDR3 length: 14 residues. The DNA of the CDR3 is TGTGCCAGCAGCGGGCGGAAAAGCTCCTACGAGCAGTACTTC. Translation: CASSGRKSSYEQYF.

This clone showed up just a few times. The chain couples TRBV2 to TRBJ2-3; the match to TRBD2 covers 7 bases. Germline CDR1 is SNHLY and CDR2 is FYNNEI. The CDR3 sequence is 15 residues long. V lost 7 bases to trimming and J lost 2 bases; unmatched junction nucleotides: 9. The CDR3 is CASNGRSGTTDTQYF. The CDR3 DNA reads TGTGCCAGCAACGGAAGAAGCGGGACCACAGATACGCAGTATTTT.

This chain joins TRBV7-2 and TRBJ1-2; D is unclear. The length of the CDR3 is 16 residues. CDR1 and CDR2 from the germline V gene are SGHTA and FQGNSA. V was shortened by 5 bases and J by 0 bases, with 16 bases between the two germline ends. CDR3: CASSRDSGYANYGYTF. The CDR3 bases are TGTGCCAGCAGCCGGGATTCAGGATACGCTAACTATGGCTACACCTTC.

The rearrangement links TRBV2 to TRBJ1-5; D ambiguous. The germline V and J ends were trimmed by 3 bases and 6 bases, with 9 bases remaining between them. The CDR3 is made up of 13 amino acids. Germline CDR1 is SNHLY and CDR2 is FYNNEI. CDR3 sequence reads: CASSDKGSQPQHF. In nucleotides, the CDR3 is TGTGCCAGCAGTGATAAGGGTTCTCAGCCCCAGCATTTT.